Included here is one T cell receptor (beta chain) sequence, with context. This clone's antigen is unknown. Base qualities are missing; no much larger clone stands one base away. The data belong to a study of blood T cell repertoires in COVID-19 (dated by TCRdb to the early 2020s). Regarding the research as a whole: Collaborator samples came from the United States, Italy and Spain and covered acute and convalescent phases of COVID-19. Deeply sampled blood TCRbeta repertoires from subjects exposed to, actively infected with, or recovered from COVID-19 were included in the dataset. Sample metadata almost always included a de-identified subject ID, COVID-19 status, age in years and sex. Samples came from the ongoing ImmuneRACE study (first 160 participants) plus 1,254 subjects from 6 global collaborators. The repertoires were made available in a free public database intended to serve as a resource for research on the immune response to SARS-CoV-2. HLA class I and class II types, where available, came from metadata supplied by the sample provider rather than from assay-based typing. The prospective study material was composed of cDNA or gDNA derived from T cells, B-cell-depleted T cells, or PBMCs. Study-wide findings and limitations: Clinical and demographic metadata were provided uncurated, with the amount varying by source and participant.

The germline V gene gives CDR1 as SQVTM and CDR2 as ANQGSEA. The CDR3 measures 13 amino acids from cysteine to phenylalanine. This entry keeps only the CDR3 DNA: 39 bases, framed from base 1. Here V drops 5 bases and J drops 6 bases, and the junction holds 9 bases not matched to any gene. TCRbeta CDR3 regions were amplified from genomic DNA by means of the immunoSEQ Assay, a bias-controlled multiplex PCR. The authors' pipeline ran thus. The number of nucleated cells in each sample was estimated from the amplification of reference gene primers within the assay. To quantify the absolute abundance of each unique TCRbeta CDR3 rearrangement, sequence reads were collapsed and filtered. For each sample, productive Simpson clonality was calculated as the square root of Simpson's diversity index across productive rearrangements. The immuneACCESS repertoire file appears here via TCRdb, limited to in-frame rearrangements. These files lack a portion of the clones; in checked studies, under half of the deficit traces to unresolved V genes, and the cause of the others is not known. That table furnishes V, J and clone size, whereas the DNA furnished D and trimming. A total of hundreds of thousands of clones appear in this sample, around 91% of them only once. The biggest ten clones account for roughly 3.5% of the sample.

Another Seattle source contributed samples from volunteer blood donors who had recovered from COVID-19. Whole blood was collected in K2EDTA tubes by collaborating institutions according to the institutions' own protocols. Collaborator samples were shipped for TCRbeta analysis as frozen whole blood, isolated PBMCs, or DNA extracted from either sample type. The chain employs TRBV29-1 and TRBJ1-1; TRBD1 matches 7 bases in the middle. The receptor was derived from a woman aged 18-29 years who had recovered from COVID-19. The specimen was peripheral blood. The DNA sequence is given as TGCAGCGTTAAGGGGGCGGGTGGATCTGAAGCTTTCTTT. It translates as CSVKGAGGSEAFF.